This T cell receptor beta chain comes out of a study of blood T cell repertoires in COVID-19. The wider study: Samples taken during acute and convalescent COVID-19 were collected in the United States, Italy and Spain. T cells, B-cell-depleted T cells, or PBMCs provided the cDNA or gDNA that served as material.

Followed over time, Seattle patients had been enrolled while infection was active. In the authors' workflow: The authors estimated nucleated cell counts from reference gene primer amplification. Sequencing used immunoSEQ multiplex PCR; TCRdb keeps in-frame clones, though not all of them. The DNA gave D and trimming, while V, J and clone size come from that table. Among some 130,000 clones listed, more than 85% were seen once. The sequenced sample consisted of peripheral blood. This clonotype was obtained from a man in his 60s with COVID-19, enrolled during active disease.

The CDR3 is CASSRVGGNAEAFF. In DNA form, the CDR3 reads TGTGCCAGCAGCCGGGTGGGGGGGAATGCTGAAGCTTTCTTT. The chain recombines TRBV13 with TRBJ1-1; weak D call: TRBD1 (5 bases). The CDR3 loop spans 14 amino acids. Germline assignment: CDR1 PRHDT and CDR2 FYEKMQ (reference sequence). Trimming shortened V by 5 bases and J by 6 bases, and 16 bases separated the two germline ends.